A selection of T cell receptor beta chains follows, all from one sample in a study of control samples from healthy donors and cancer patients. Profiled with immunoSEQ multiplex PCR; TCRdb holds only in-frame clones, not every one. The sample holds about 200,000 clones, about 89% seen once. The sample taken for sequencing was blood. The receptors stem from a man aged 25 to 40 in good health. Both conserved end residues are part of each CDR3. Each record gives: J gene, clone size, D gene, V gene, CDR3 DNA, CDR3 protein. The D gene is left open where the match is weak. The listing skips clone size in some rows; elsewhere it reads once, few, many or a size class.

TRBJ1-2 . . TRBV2 TGTGCCAGCAGCCGACAGAGCTATGGCTACACCTTC CASSRQSYGYTF
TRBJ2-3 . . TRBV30 TGTGCCTGGGGCCAGGGAGATACGCAGTATTTT CAWGQGDTQYF
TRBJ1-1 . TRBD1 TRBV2 TGTGCCAGCAGTGGGAACTTAGGACAGGTAATCATCGTATTT CASSGNLGQVIIVF
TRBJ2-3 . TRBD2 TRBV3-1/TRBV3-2 TGTGCCAGCAGCCTACAGCGGGGGGGCTCGGATACGCAGTATTTT CASSLQRGGSDTQYF
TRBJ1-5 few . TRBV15 TGTGCCACCAGCAGTACAGGGAAATGGCAGCCCCAGCATTTT CATSSTGKWQPQHF
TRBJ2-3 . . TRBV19 TGTGCCAGTAGTATAGCAACAGGGTGGATCGGCACAGATACGCAGTATTTT CASSIATGWIGTDTQYF
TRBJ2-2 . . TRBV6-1 TGTGCCAGCAGTGAAAAGGGGGGAGGCCGGGGCGGTCTAGTTGCCGGGGAGCTGTTTTTT CASSEKGGGRGGLVAGELFF
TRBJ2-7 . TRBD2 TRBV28 TGTGCCAGCAGTTTCGGGGCGGGGGGGACCTACGAGCAGTACTTC CASSFGAGGTYEQYF
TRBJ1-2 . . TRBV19 TGTGCCAGTAGTGTGCGGGGCTATGGCTACACCTTC CASSVRGYGYTF
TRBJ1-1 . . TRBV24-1 TGTGCCACCAGTGATTTAAGTCGGGAAGGAGCTTTCTTT CATSDLSREGAFF
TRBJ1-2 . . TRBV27 TGTGCCAGCAGTTCCTTAACGTCATTATTATCCAATGGCTACACCTTC CASSSLTSLLSNGYTF
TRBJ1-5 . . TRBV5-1 TGCGCCAGCAGCTTGGAGGTTGGGCAGCCCCAGCATTTT CASSLEVGQPQHF
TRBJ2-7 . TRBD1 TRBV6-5 TGTGCCAGCACGTCCGGGACAGGGGGTTCCTACGAGCAGTACTTC CASTSGTGGSYEQYF
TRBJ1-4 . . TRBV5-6 TGTGCCAGCAGCTTGCGGCAAACTAATGAAAAACTGTTTTTT CASSLRQTNEKLFF
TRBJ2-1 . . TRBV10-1 TGCGCCAGCAGTGATTATCAGGGGGGTTCCTACAATGAGCAGTTCTTC CASSDYQGGSYNEQFF
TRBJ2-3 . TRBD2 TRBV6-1 TGTGCCAGCAGTGACCAGGGACTAGCGGGGGGCGATACGCAGTATTTT CASSDQGLAGGDTQYF
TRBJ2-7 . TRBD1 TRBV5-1 TGCGCCAGCAGCTTGACGGGACAGGCCTACGAGCAGTACTTC CASSLTGQAYEQYF
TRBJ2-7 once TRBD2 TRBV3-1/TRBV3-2 TGTGCCAGCCTACTAGCGGGGACCTACGAGCAGTACTTC CASLLAGTYEQYF
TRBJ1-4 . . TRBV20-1 TGCAGTGCTAGTGGACAGGAAAAACTGTTTTTT CSASGQEKLFF
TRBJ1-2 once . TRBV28 TGTGCCAGCAGTCCTTATATTGCCTATGGCTACACCTTC CASSPYIAYGYTF
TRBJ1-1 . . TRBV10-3 TGTGCCATCAGTGAGTCGGTCGGGACTGAAGCTTTCTTT CAISESVGTEAFF
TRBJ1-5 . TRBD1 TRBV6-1 TGTGCCAGCAGAGAAGGGACAGCAATTAGCAATCAGCCCCAGCATTTT CASREGTAISNQPQHF
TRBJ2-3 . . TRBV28 TGTGCCAGCATTGAACAGGGAAGAGGAGATACGCAGTATTTT CASIEQGRGDTQYF
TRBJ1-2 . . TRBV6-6 TGTGCCAGCAGTTTCAGGGGAGCGGATGGCTACACCTTC CASSFRGADGYTF
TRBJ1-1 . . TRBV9 TGTGCCAGCAGCCCAGACGCTTTCTTT CASSPDAFF
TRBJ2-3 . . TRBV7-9 TGTGCCAGCAGCTTGGGGGGCGCGCCAGATACGCAGTATTTT CASSLGGAPDTQYF
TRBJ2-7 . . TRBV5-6 TGTGCCAGCCCCAGAGGGAATGGCGAGCAGTACTTC CASPRGNGEQYF
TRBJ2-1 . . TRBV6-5 TGTGCCAGCAGTACCCGGAACGCCTTTGAGCAGTTCTTC CASSTRNAFEQFF
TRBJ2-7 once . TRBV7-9 TGTGCCAGCAGCTTAGAGGGGGCCTACGAGCAGTACTTC CASSLEGAYEQYF
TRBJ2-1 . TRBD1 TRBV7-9 TGTGCCAGCAGCACGCAACGGACAGGGGGTTACAATGAGCAGTTCTTC CASSTQRTGGYNEQFF
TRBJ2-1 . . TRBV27 TGTGCCAGCAGTTTAGTCTTGGGCCCAAGGAACAATGAGCAGTTCTTC CASSLVLGPRNNEQFF
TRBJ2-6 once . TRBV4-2 TGTGCCAGCAGCCAAGATCCGCTAGCCGGGGCCAACGTCCTGACTTTC CASSQDPLAGANVLTF
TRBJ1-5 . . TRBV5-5 TGTGCCAGCAGCTTGCGGTACAGGGATGATCAGCCCCAGCATTTT CASSLRYRDDQPQHF
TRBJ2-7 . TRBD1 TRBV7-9 TGTGCCAGCAGACAGACAGGGGTCCTCGAGCAGTACTTC CASRQTGVLEQYF